A single T cell receptor beta chain is shown here with its context. This entry comes from a study of blood T cell repertoires in COVID-19. Background on the study: The cDNA or gDNA used as material had been derived from T cells, B-cell-depleted T cells, or PBMCs.

The germline gives CDR1 LGHDT, CDR2 YNNKEL (reference sequence). The CDR3 length is 13 residues. Trimming took off 0 bases at V and 10 bases at J, with 10 bases between the two ends. Original processing methods: The authors estimated nucleated cell counts from reference gene primer amplification. Sequencing was performed with immunoSEQ multiplex PCR; in TCRdb, only in-frame clones are kept and a portion is missing. That table supplies the V and J calls and clone size; D and trimming were determined from the DNA. The data show 120,000 to 150,000 clones, with around nine tenths seen just once and over 5% held by the top ten.

The sample comprised peripheral blood. This sequence originates from a human donor in a cohort sampled during active COVID-19. The chain carries TRBV3-1 (or the pseudogene TRBV3-2) and TRBJ2-1, with D perhaps TRBD2 (5 bases). CDR3 nucleotide sequence: TGTGCCAGCAGCCAAGATGACCAGCGGGAGCAGTTCTTC. Translating gives CASSQDDQREQFF.